This entry lists 23 T cell receptor beta chains sequenced from one sample in a study of graft-versus-host responses after intestinal transplantation. Sequencing was performed with immunoSEQ multiplex PCR; in TCRdb, only in-frame clones are kept and a portion is missing. The table records about 19,000 clones, 90% of them present only once. The sample in question was PBMCs, obtained 350 to 400 days after transplant. All receptors come from a human patient who received an intestinal transplant, so some T cells may come from the graft donor.

This rearrangement joins TRBV6-1 to TRBJ2-5; TRBD1 might be the D (5 bases). This CDR3 spans 17 amino acids. Germline CDR1 reads MNHNS; CDR2 reads SASEGT. V lost 2 bases and J lost 4, with 20 bases in between. CDR3 bases: TGTGCCAGCAGTGAAATCCTGGGGCTAGGAGTAGTAGAGACCCAGTACTTC. Translation gives CASSEILGLGVVETQYF.

V gene TRBV15 combines with J gene TRBJ1-5; 7 nucleotides agree with TRBD1. Germline values: CDR1 LNHNV, CDR2 YYDKDF (reference sequence). The V and J ends lost 4 bases and 5 bases, in that order; junction bases with no gene match: 5. This CDR3 comprises 14 residues. CDR3 region: CATSTDRADQPQHF. The CDR3 DNA sequence: TGTGCCACCAGCACCGACAGGGCGGATCAGCCCCAGCATTTT.

The rearrangement uses TRBV6-4 and TRBJ2-3; tentatively, D is TRBD2 (7 bases). Germline CDR1 reads MRHNA; CDR2 reads SNTAGT. V gave up 6 bases and J gave up 4 bases, with 29 bases separating them. The CDR3 length is 19 residues. CDR3 in DNA: TGTGCCAGCAGCCCCATCGGAGGGGGGGCCGATTCTCCCTCAGATACGCAGTATTTT. Its translation: CASSPIGGGADSPSDTQYF.

The chain employs TRBV28 and TRBJ2-3; tentatively, D is TRBD2 (6 bases). CDR3 length: 16 amino acids. Germline values: CDR1 MDHEN, CDR2 SYDVKM. V was pared by 1 base and J by 0 bases, with 11 bases between. CDR3 sequence: CASSLSAAGSTDTQYF. As DNA, the CDR3 is TGTGCCAGCAGTTTATCGGCCGCGGGGAGCACAGATACGCAGTATTTT. Using reference TRBV28 and TRBJ2-3 for the parts outside the CDR3, the full variable domain is DVKVTQSSRYLVKRTGEKVFLECVQDMDHENMFWYRQDPGLGLRLIYFSYDVKMKEKGDIPEGYSVSREKKERFSLILESASTNQTSMYLCASSLSAAGSTDTQYFGPGTRLTVL.

The gene calls are TRBV27 and TRBJ2-5, with TRBD2 identical over 14 bases. J was trimmed by 3 bases and V by 0 bases; bases with no gene match: 6. Per the germline V gene, CDR1 is MNHEY and CDR2 is SMNVEV (reference sequence). The CDR3 length is 18 residues. The CDR3 DNA sequence: TGTGCCAGCAGTTTATCGACTAGCGGGGGGGGTAAAAAAGAGACCCAGTACTTC. Protein product: CASSLSTSGGGKKETQYF.

The chain has TRBV2 and TRBJ1-2; maybe TRBD1 (6 bases). The CDR3 spans 14 residues. Trimming shortened V by 9 bases and J by 6 bases, and 20 bases separated the two germline ends. Germline CDR1 reads SNHLY; CDR2 reads FYNNEI. CDR3 sequence reads: CASQPGAGENGYTF. The CDR3 DNA reads as TGTGCCAGTCAACCCGGGGCAGGGGAGAATGGCTACACCTTC.

The V and J genes are TRBV5-1 and TRBJ2-3, with 7 bases that match TRBD1. Germline CDR1 and CDR2: SGHRS and YFSETQ. This CDR3 is built from 14 residues. The J segment lost 0 bases and the V segment lost 4 bases, leaving 2 bases of the junction unmatched. CDR3 loop: CASSPGQSTDTQYF. The CDR3 DNA reads as TGCGCCAGCAGCCCGGGACAGAGCACAGATACGCAGTATTTT.

The genes are TRBV28 and TRBJ1-1; TRBD1 might be the D (6 bases). The CDR3 has 15 residues. V lost 6 bases and J lost 4, with 18 bases in between. Germline lookup yields CDR1 MDHEN and CDR2 SYDVKM. The CDR3 DNA is TGTGCCAGCAGCAGTCATGAGGGGGTTGGCACTGAAGCTTTCTTT. This sequence encodes CASSSHEGVGTEAFF.

This clone showed up just once. V and J are TRBV11-3 and TRBJ2-7, with D maybe TRBD1 (5 bases). V was clipped by 5 bases and J by 9 bases, with 23 bases between them. In germline, CDR1 is SGHNT, CDR2 YENEEA. The CDR3 length is 15 residues. The chain's CDR3 is CASSIQGGLVWVQYF. CDR3 DNA: TGTGCCAGCAGCATCCAGGGTGGGCTAGTTTGGGTGCAGTACTTC.

The chain uses TRBV9 and TRBJ1-2; D unresolved. Per the germline V gene, CDR1 is SGDLS and CDR2 is YYNGEE. V was cut by 4 bases and J by 1 base, with 20 bases left in between. This CDR3 has 17 amino acids. Here the CDR3 DNA reads TGTGCCAGCAGCTTTAGTCCCTTCCTCTTGGGTAACTATGGCTACACCTTC. Its translation is CASSFSPFLLGNYGYTF.

This chain links TRBV6-5 with TRBJ2-1; a possible D gene is TRBD2 (6 bases). The germline V and J ends were trimmed by 7 bases and 1 base, with 11 bases remaining between them. The CDR3 extends over 14 amino acids. Germline loops: CDR1 MNHEY, CDR2 SVGAGI. The CDR3 nucleotides are TGTGCCAGCACCGCGGGGACTTCCTACAATGAGCAGTTCTTC. Its translation is CASTAGTSYNEQFF.

The chain joins TRBV6-5 to TRBJ2-5; 9 bases are shared with TRBD2. CDR3 length: 15 residues. Germline CDR1 MNHEY, CDR2 SVGAGI. Germline trimming cut 0 bases from V and 5 bases from J; bases unmatched to any gene: 4. For the CDR3, the DNA is TGTGCCAGCAGTTACTCACCTACTAGCGGGGAGACCCAGTACTTC. This gives the protein CASSYSPTSGETQYF.

The chain employs TRBV27 and TRBJ1-2; unclear D gene. Deletions cut 6 bases from V and 4 bases from J, with 15 bases between. The germline CDR1 and CDR2 sequences are MNHEY and SMNVEV (reference sequence). This CDR3 comprises 14 residues. The CDR3 protein is CASSPSLGIYGYTF. Written as DNA, the CDR3 is TGTGCCAGCAGCCCCTCGTTGGGCATCTATGGCTACACCTTC.

In this sample, this clone turned up a few times. The sample has other DNA sequences that encode this CDR3 too. The J gene is TRBJ2-2, the V gene TRBV2; D perhaps matches TRBD2 (6 bases). With 7 bases removed from V and 5 bases from J, the gap between germline ends came to 17 bases. The CDR3 contains 15 residues. Germline values: CDR1 SNHLY, CDR2 FYNNEI. In nucleotides, the CDR3 is TGTGCCAGCAAATCAGCCGTGGGAGGAACCGGGGAGCTGTTTTTT. It codes for CASKSAVGGTGELFF. The full variable domain, in which reference TRBV2 and TRBJ2-2 provide the parts outside the CDR3, is EPEVTQTPSHQVTQMGQEVILRCVPISNHLYFYWYRQILGQKVEFLVSFYNNEISEKSEIFDDQFSVERPDGSNFTLKIRSTKLEDSAMYFCASKSAVGGTGELFFGEGSRLTVL.

The chain recombines TRBV6-1 with TRBJ2-3; D unclear. The germline V and J ends were trimmed by 0 bases and 2 bases, with 6 bases remaining between them. Germline loops: CDR1 MNHNS, CDR2 SASEGT. The CDR3 covers 14 residues. In DNA form, the CDR3 reads TGTGCCAGCAGTGAAGCGTCGGTCACAGATACGCAGTATTTT. It codes for CASSEASVTDTQYF.

The chain links TRBV27 to TRBJ2-3; 8 bases map to TRBD1. Losses at the gene ends were 7 bases for V and 4 bases for J; bases not matched to a gene: 7. Germline V gene sequence: CDR1 MNHEY, CDR2 SMNVEV (reference sequence). This CDR3 spans 14 amino acids. As DNA, the CDR3 is TGTGCCAGCACCCGGACAGGGCGCGCAGATACGCAGTATTTT. It encodes CASTRTGRADTQYF.

The chain uses TRBV10-3 and TRBJ2-1, with TRBD1 matching over 9 bases. The CDR3 is 12 amino acids. The germline CDR1 and CDR2 sequences are ENHRY and SYGVKD. The J segment lost 8 bases and the V segment lost 6 bases, leaving 2 bases of the junction unmatched. The CDR3 is CAIRGTGYEQFF. The CDR3 DNA reads TGTGCCATCAGAGGGACAGGGTATGAGCAGTTCTTC.

The chain employs TRBV6-6 and TRBJ1-3; a possible D gene is TRBD1 (5 bases). The length of the CDR3 is 14 residues. From germline, CDR1 is MNHNY and CDR2 SVGAGI (reference sequence). V lost 6 bases and J 0 bases, leaving 9 bases between the germline ends. The CDR3 loop is CASRTESSGNTIYF. CDR3 DNA sequence: TGTGCCAGCAGGACAGAGAGCTCTGGAAACACCATATATTTT.

The CDR3 nucleotides read TGTGCCAGCAGCCAGACGGGGACCGGGGAGCTGTTTTTT. Translation gives CASSQTGTGELFF. This chain joins TRBV14 and TRBJ2-2; possibly TRBD2 for D (5 bases). CDR1 and CDR2 (germline): SGHDN, FVKESK. This CDR3 spans 13 amino acids. V lost 3 bases to trimming and J lost 5 bases, with 7 bases between them.

The rearrangement joins TRBV7-3 to TRBJ2-1; no firm D call. This CDR3 contains 16 residues. Germline values: CDR1 SGHTA, CDR2 FQGTGA. Trimming took 2 bases from V and 0 from J, leaving 11 bases between them. This CDR3 reads CASSLWAASSYNEQFF. CDR3 DNA sequence: TGTGCCAGCAGCTTATGGGCCGCGAGCTCCTACAATGAGCAGTTCTTC.

The chain recombines TRBV4-1 with TRBJ1-2, with 7 bases aligning to TRBD1. Germline CDR1 and CDR2: MGHRA and YSYEKL. The CDR3 is 17 amino acids. After removal of 1 base from V and 5 bases from J, the junction contained 13 bases not matched to a gene. Here the CDR3 reads CASSQAGTDKISYGYTF. In nucleotides, the CDR3 is TGCGCCAGCAGCCAAGCCGGGACAGATAAAATTAGTTATGGCTACACCTTC.

J is TRBJ1-1 and V is TRBV16; D gene uncertain. The V gene's germline CDR1 is KGHSY and CDR2 FQNENV. The V gene lost 0 bases and the J gene lost 0 bases, with 11 bases spanning the gap. The CDR3 is 16 residues long. As DNA, the CDR3 is TGTGCCAGCAGCCAATCGGGTCTCAGCATGAACACTGAAGCTTTCTTT. Its protein is CASSQSGLSMNTEAFF.

This rearrangement joins TRBV4-2 to TRBJ2-2; D remains unclear. This CDR3 region has 18 residues. V was cut by 0 bases and J by 3 bases, with 17 bases left in between. Germline assignment: CDR1 LGHNA and CDR2 YNFKEQ. This chain's CDR3 is CASSQDLIRWLDTGELFF. In nucleotides, the CDR3 is TGTGCCAGCAGCCAAGACCTCATAAGGTGGTTAGACACCGGGGAGCTGTTTTTT.